This T cell receptor beta chain was obtained from a study of cytomegalovirus exposure and HLA in healthy donors. Overall study context: Earlier results showed roughly 120 million unique TCR beta sequences derived from around 170 million T cells.

The PCR used 60 Vbeta and 13 Jbeta primers. The table came from immunoSEQ multiplex PCR; TCRdb's copy has only in-frame clones and leaves some out. This sample has around 91,000 clones, with about three quarters found just once. Findings of the study overall: Several of the most significant clusters appeared, in a later analysis, to be linked to common viral pathogens.

Concerning this clone itself: Its antigen is undetermined.

Sample: PBMCs. The sequence came from a male donor in good health and CMV-seropositive.

The CDR3 region has the DNA TGTGCCAGCAGGGCAGGGCAAGAGACCCAGTACTTC. Amino acids: CASRAGQETQYF. This chain joins TRBV6-5 and TRBJ2-5; D may be TRBD1 (5 bases). The CDR3 sequence is 12 residues long. Germline assignment: CDR1 MNHEY and CDR2 SVGAGI. Trimming pared 6 bases from V and 2 bases from J, leaving 7 bases between.